One and the same sample provided the 24 T cell receptor beta chains below, sequenced in a study of shared clonotypes between healthy human individuals. Sequencing used immunoSEQ multiplex PCR; TCRdb keeps in-frame clones, though not all of them. The sample carries about 2,500,000 clones, about 92% recorded once. The specimen was naive CD4+ T cells sorted from blood. Subset meaning: CD45RA+ positively selected. The source is a man aged 18 to 35 in good health.

This chain connects TRBV7-2 to TRBJ1-2; D call uncertain. The CDR3 length is 14 residues. Trimming removed 5 bases from V and 8 bases from J, with 18 bases in between. Germline-derived CDR1 and CDR2 are SGHTA and FQGNSA. This chain's CDR3 is CASSRLRLSRGYTF. The CDR3 bases are TGTGCCAGCAGCCGCTTACGTCTTTCCCGCGGCTACACCTTC.

Concerning this clone: Other DNA sequences from this sample encode an identical CDR3 as well. The chain's CDR3 is CASSATSGTYNEQFF. CDR3 DNA sequence: TGTGCCAGCAGCGCTACTAGCGGGACTTACAATGAGCAGTTCTTC. This sequence joins TRBV7-2 and TRBJ2-1; 10 bases are a match to TRBD2. The germline gives CDR1 SGHTA, CDR2 FQGNSA. This CDR3 region has 15 residues. The V gene end was trimmed by 5 bases and the J gene end by 4 bases; junction bases not matched to a gene: 5.

CDR3 nucleotides: TGTGCCAGCAGCTTGGGACACAACACCGGGGAGCTGTTTTTT. It specifies CASSLGHNTGELFF. The V call is TRBV7-3, the J call TRBJ2-2, with TRBD1 as a possible D gene (6 bases). Deletions cut 3 bases from V and 2 bases from J, with 7 bases between. This CDR3 has 14 residues. From germline, CDR1 is SGHTA and CDR2 FQGTGA. Filled out from reference TRBV7-3 and TRBJ2-2, the complete variable domain reads GAGVSQTPSNKVTEKGKYVELRCDPISGHTALYWYRQSLGQGPEFLIYFQGTGAADDSGLPNDRFFAVRPEGSVSTLKIQRTERGDSAVYLCASSLGHNTGELFFGEGSRLTVL.

The rearrangement joins TRBV19 to TRBJ1-1, with D uncertain. This CDR3 spans 12 amino acids. Looked up from germline, CDR1 is LNHDA and CDR2 is SQIVND (reference sequence). V shed 6 bases and J shed 5 bases, with 10 bases lying between them. The CDR3 loop reads CASRVLGTEAFF. Written as DNA, the CDR3 is TGTGCCAGTAGGGTCTTGGGAACTGAAGCTTTCTTT.

This clone was seen a single time. The chain employs TRBV19 and TRBJ2-1, with a possible D match to TRBD2 (5 bases). The CDR3 contains 14 residues. V was shortened by 1 base and J by 3 bases, with 7 bases between the two germline ends. CDR1 is LNHDA, CDR2 SQIVND, per germline (reference sequence). CDR3 loop: CASSIVGLYNEQFF. CDR3 nucleotides: TGTGCCAGTAGTATAGTAGGACTCTACAATGAGCAGTTCTTC.

This clone was seen more than once but under ten times. V and J are TRBV18 and TRBJ2-5; D perhaps matches TRBD2 (6 bases). The CDR3 spans 16 residues. V lost 5 bases and J 3 bases, leaving 19 bases between the germline ends. Germline V gene sequence: CDR1 KGHSH, CDR2 LQKENI. Here the CDR3 DNA reads TGTGCCAGCTCAGAACGAGGGCGGGATTTAAAAGAGACCCAGTACTTC. Amino acid sequence: CASSERGRDLKETQYF.

The chain combines TRBV12-5 with TRBJ2-2; no firm D call. Germline V lookup: CDR1 LGHNT, CDR2 FRNRAP. V was pared by 4 bases and J by 4 bases, with 25 bases between. The CDR3 loop spans 19 amino acids. The CDR3 DNA is TGTGCTAGTGGTTCCAGGCCCCAGAAGGGAAGTCGTAGCACCGGGGAGCTGTTTTTT. Translation gives CASGSRPQKGSRSTGELFF.

V and J are TRBV7-2 and TRBJ2-7; TRBD1 agrees at 7 bases. Looked up from germline, CDR1 is SGHTA and CDR2 is FQGNSA. V was clipped by 4 bases and J by 5 bases; unmatched bases: 8. This CDR3 spans 14 amino acids. The CDR3 nucleotides are TGTGCCAGCAGCTCCCGACAGGGTGGGGACGAGCAGTACTTC. This gives the protein CASSSRQGGDEQYF.

V is TRBV7-9 and J is TRBJ2-3, with TRBD2 identical over 8 bases. There are 16 residues in the CDR3. The trim removed 0 bases at V and 0 bases at J, leaving 2 bases unmatched. Germline values: CDR1 SEHNR, CDR2 FQNEAQ (reference sequence). The CDR3 loop reads CASSLASGTSTDTQYF. CDR3 nucleotides: TGTGCCAGCAGCTTAGCTAGCGGGACTAGCACAGATACGCAGTATTTT.

This sequence joins TRBV7-2 and TRBJ1-1; D gene unclear. The CDR3 covers 15 residues. From germline, CDR1 is SGHTA and CDR2 FQGNSA. Trimming took off 5 bases at V and 1 base at J, with 14 bases between the two ends. The CDR3 region has the DNA TGTGCCAGCAGCCTGAATGGCGTCACGAACACTGAAGCTTTCTTT. Translation gives CASSLNGVTNTEAFF.

The chain has TRBV11-2 and TRBJ2-3, with 7 bases aligning to TRBD2. CDR3 length equals 15 residues. J was trimmed by 4 bases and V by 1 base; bases with no gene match: 5. Per germline, CDR1 SGHAT and CDR2 FQNNGV. The CDR3 spells CASSLVGGSPDTQYF. The CDR3 bases are TGTGCCAGCAGCTTAGTGGGGGGGAGCCCAGATACGCAGTATTTT.

The chain combines TRBV4-1 with TRBJ1-2, with TRBD1 identical over 9 bases. The CDR3 is 16 amino acids. Looked up from germline, CDR1 is MGHRA and CDR2 is YSYEKL. The V gene end was trimmed by 0 bases and the J gene end by 4 bases; junction bases not matched to a gene: 6. The CDR3 DNA follows: TGCGCCAGCAGCCAAGAGGCCACAGGGGGCGTCTATGGCTACACCTTC. This translates into CASSQEATGGVYGYTF.

The chain couples TRBV4-1 to TRBJ2-1; D perhaps matches TRBD1 (5 bases). This CDR3 has 15 residues. Germline V gives CDR1 MGHRA, CDR2 YSYEKL. V dropped 4 bases and J dropped 3 bases, with 13 bases sitting between them. The CDR3 DNA is TGCGCCAGCAGCCGACAGCCCGGGCTCTACAATGAGCAGTTCTTC. Translating it yields CASSRQPGLYNEQFF.

J is TRBJ2-1 and V is TRBV5-8; maybe TRBD2 (5 bases). In germline, CDR1 is SGHTS, CDR2 YDEGEE. This CDR3 comprises 12 residues. V lost 4 bases and J 14 bases, leaving 16 bases between the germline ends. The CDR3 DNA follows: TGTGCCAGCAGCAATACTGAAGGAGGTAAGTTCTTC. As protein: CASSNTEGGKFF.

The rearrangement links TRBV10-3 to TRBJ1-1; TRBD1 is a possible D gene (5 bases). CDR3 size: 14 residues. Germline V gene data show CDR1 as ENHRY and CDR2 as SYGVKD. V was clipped by 3 bases and J by 1 base, with 9 bases between them. In DNA form, the CDR3 reads TGTGCCATCAGTGATTACGGGGGGAACACTGAAGCTTTCTTT. Its translation is CAISDYGGNTEAFF.

The V gene is TRBV10-1, the J gene TRBJ2-7, with 7 bases aligning to TRBD1. This CDR3 region has 14 residues. CDR1 is WNHNN and CDR2 is SYGVQD in the germline V gene (reference sequence). The V segment lost 2 bases and the J segment 0 bases; nucleotides outside the gene matches: 1. The CDR3 loop reads CASSEGDSSYEQYF. As DNA, the CDR3 is TGCGCCAGCAGTGAGGGGGACAGCTCCTACGAGCAGTACTTC.

The chain links TRBV25-1 to TRBJ2-3; the match to TRBD2 covers 8 bases. The junction had 5 bases not matched to a gene; V was cut back by 1 base and J by 2 bases. The CDR3 has 16 residues. Germline CDR1 and CDR2: MGHDK and SYGVNS. In DNA form, the CDR3 reads TGTGCCAGCAGTGAATGGAATAGCGGGGTCACAGATACGCAGTATTTT. Translating gives CASSEWNSGVTDTQYF. The full variable domain, in which reference TRBV25-1 and TRBJ2-3 provide the parts outside the CDR3, is EADIYQTPRYLVIGTGKKITLECSQTMGHDKMYWYQQDPGMELHLIHYSYGVNSTEKGDLSSESTVSRIRTEHFPLTLESARPSHTSQYLCASSEWNSGVTDTQYFGPGTRLTVL.

The chain combines TRBV7-8 with TRBJ1-1; 10 nucleotides match TRBD1. The length of the CDR3 is 16 residues. CDR1 is SGHVS and CDR2 is FQNEAQ in the germline V gene. The J segment lost 5 bases and the V segment lost 5 bases, leaving 11 bases of the junction unmatched. Written as DNA, the CDR3 is TGTGCCAGCAGCCAGACAGGGGGCGCGGTGGGGACTGAAGCTTTCTTT. This codes for CASSQTGGAVGTEAFF.

The chain joins TRBV7-8 to TRBJ2-5, with 7 bases that match TRBD2. Germline-derived CDR1 and CDR2 are SGHVS and FQNEAQ. CDR3 length equals 15 residues. Trimming took 1 base from V and 0 from J; bases not matched to a gene: 2. The DNA for the CDR3 is TGTGCCAGCAGCTTAGACGGGGGGTACCAAGAGACCCAGTACTTC. Residues: CASSLDGGYQETQYF.

The rearrangement links TRBV11-2 to TRBJ1-1, with D possibly matching TRBD1 (6 bases). There are 12 residues in the CDR3. Germline CDR1 SGHAT, CDR2 FQNNGV. Trimming removed 5 bases at V and 8 bases at J, with 12 bases between. DNA for the CDR3: TGTGCCAGCAGCGCGCAGGGGCTGGAAGCTTTCTTT. Residues: CASSAQGLEAFF.

J is TRBJ2-7 and V is TRBV10-3; the match to TRBD1 covers 8 bases. V shed 10 bases, J shed 4 bases, and the junction held 9 bases outside the gene matches. Germline V gene lookup returns CDR1 ENHRY and CDR2 SYGVKD. This CDR3 is built from 13 residues. CDR3 sequence (DNA): TGTGCCACCCGGCTGGGACAGGATTACGAGCAGTACTTC. It encodes CATRLGQDYEQYF.

In this sample, this clone turned up once. The DNA of the CDR3 is TGTGCCAGCAGCTTAATCGGGCAGGACCTTCAAGAGACCCAGTACTTC. As protein: CASSLIGQDLQETQYF. The rearrangement uses TRBV7-2 and TRBJ2-5, with unresolved D. The V end lost 2 bases, the J end lost 2 bases, and 15 bases lay between the germline ends. This CDR3 region has 16 residues. Per the germline V gene, CDR1 is SGHTA and CDR2 is FQGNSA.

The chain couples TRBV6-6 to TRBJ2-2; no reliable D call. Between the trimmed V and J ends, which lost 4 bases and 6 bases, there was a span of 12 bases. Germline lookup yields CDR1 MNHNY and CDR2 SVGAGI (reference sequence). This CDR3 spans 14 amino acids. CDR3 coding DNA: TGTGCCAGCAGTTCACTCGTTGGGTCCGGGGAGCTGTTTTTT. Amino acids: CASSSLVGSGELFF.

V gene TRBV2 combines with J gene TRBJ1-1, with no clear D. CDR1 SNHLY and CDR2 FYNNEI come from the germline V gene. This CDR3 region has 14 residues. V lost 6 bases and J 1 base, leaving 12 bases between the germline ends. CDR3 protein: CASRPRLANTEAFF. CDR3 in DNA: TGTGCCAGCAGGCCCCGGTTAGCGAACACTGAAGCTTTCTTT.